This entry lists 13 T cell receptor beta chains sequenced from one sample in a study of blood T cell repertoires in COVID-19 (dated by TCRdb to about 2020). The library relied on the immunoSEQ multiplex PCR assay. The immuneACCESS repertoire file appears here via TCRdb, limited to in-frame rearrangements. These files lack a portion of the clones; in checked studies, under half of the deficit traces to unresolved V genes, and the cause of the others is not known. In all, the sample holds around 380,000 clones, and about 80% of those were seen once. The ten most abundant clones make up about 1.2% of the sample. The source material was peripheral blood. The receptors here all came from a human donor with acute or convalescent COVID-19. The donor label of this sample is uncertain.

The chain uses TRBV6-6 and TRBJ1-2; TRBD1 matches at 11 bases. V dropped 6 bases and J dropped 10; count of bases not matched to a gene: 7. This CDR3 has 13 residues. CDR1 is MNHNY, CDR2 SVGAGI, per germline (reference sequence). The DNA for the CDR3 is TGTGCCAGCAGCCGGGACAGGGGGGACGCCTACACCTTC. Translating gives CASSRDRGDAYTF.

The chain joins TRBV18 to TRBJ1-4; D perhaps matches TRBD1 (6 bases). The CDR3 consists of 14 residues. CDR1 and CDR2 from the germline V gene are KGHSH and LQKENI. Trimming pared 3 bases from V and 8 bases from J, leaving 13 bases between. The CDR3 DNA sequence: TGTGCCAGCTCACCCGCGGACAGTCGAGAAAAACTGTTTTTT. Its protein product is CASSPADSREKLFF.

The chain combines TRBV6-6 with TRBJ1-5, with 10 positions matching TRBD1. CDR1 MNHNY and CDR2 SVGAGI come from the germline V gene (reference sequence). This CDR3 spans 18 amino acids. Trimming took 6 bases from V and 0 from J; bases not matched to a gene: 11. The CDR3 is CASRRQGQGIYSNQPQHF. Written as DNA, the CDR3 is TGTGCCAGCAGACGACAGGGACAGGGGATTTATAGCAATCAGCCCCAGCATTTT.

The gene calls are TRBV27 and TRBJ2-2; no reliable D call. CDR1 is MNHEY, CDR2 SMNVEV, per germline (reference sequence). CDR3 size: 13 residues. The germline V and J ends were trimmed by 3 bases and 4 bases, with 6 bases remaining between them. CDR3 loop: CASSFWLTGELFF. The CDR3 nucleotides read TGTGCCAGCAGTTTCTGGCTCACCGGGGAGCTGTTTTTT.

The chain's CDR3 is CASTSIGGVLGYTF. In DNA, the CDR3 is TGTGCCAGCACTTCCATAGGGGGTGTTCTTGGCTACACCTTC. The V and J genes are TRBV6-5 and TRBJ1-2, with TRBD1 as a possible D gene (6 bases). The CDR3 is 14 amino acids. V shed 7 bases and J shed 7 bases, with 19 bases lying between them. The germline CDR1 and CDR2 sequences are MNHEY and SVGAGI.

This clone has a handful of counts. V and J are TRBV28 and TRBJ1-1; 9 bases agree with TRBD1. CDR3 length: 13 residues. V was clipped by 10 bases and J by 1 base; unmatched bases: 4. The germline V gene has CDR1 MDHEN and CDR2 SYDVKM. In DNA form, the CDR3 reads TGTGCCACAAAGACAGGGGGGAACACTGAAGCTTTCTTT. It translates to CATKTGGNTEAFF. Complete variable domain (other parts from reference TRBV28 and TRBJ1-1): DVKVTQSSRYLVKRTGEKVFLECVQDMDHENMFWYRQDPGLGLRLIYFSYDVKMKEKGDIPEGYSVSREKKERFSLILESASTNQTSMYLCATKTGGNTEAFFGQGTRLTVV.

The chain combines TRBV14 with TRBJ2-7, with D tentatively TRBD2 (6 bases). Trimming pared 4 bases from V and 3 bases from J, leaving 10 bases between. The CDR3 has 13 residues. Germline CDR1 and CDR2: SGHDN and FVKESK. The chain's CDR3 is CASSPGLHYEQYF. CDR3 in DNA: TGTGCCAGCAGCCCGGGACTCCACTACGAGCAGTACTTC.

This rearrangement joins TRBV2 to TRBJ2-1; 7 bases fit TRBD2. The CDR3 length is 15 residues. CDR1 and CDR2 from the germline V gene are SNHLY and FYNNEI. The V gene end was trimmed by 4 bases and the J gene end by 4 bases; junction bases not matched to a gene: 7. CDR3 in DNA: TGTGCCAGCAGTGTAGCGGGCCCTTCTTACAATGAGCAGTTCTTC. Encoded protein: CASSVAGPSYNEQFF.

There are a few counts of this clone. The genes are TRBV10-3 and TRBJ1-3, with 7 bases aligning to TRBD1. The CDR3 sequence is 14 residues long. CDR1 ENHRY and CDR2 SYGVKD come from the germline V gene. Trimming at V came to 6 bases and at J to 0 bases, leaving 2 bases not matched to a gene. DNA of the CDR3: TGTGCCATCAGCCGGGACAGCTCTGGAAACACCATATATTTT. Its translation is CAISRDSSGNTIYF.

The chain carries TRBV18 and TRBJ1-1, with unresolved D. The CDR3 has 14 amino acids. The ends were cut back, 5 bases at V and 5 bases at J, with 15 bases in the middle. Germline CDR1 is KGHSH and CDR2 is LQKENI. CDR3 in DNA: TGTGCCAGCTCATTCAGTAGAGGAGGGACTGAAGCTTTCTTT. This codes for CASSFSRGGTEAFF.

This clone came up a few times. CDR3 residues: CAWRRGTGGFYTGELFF. The CDR3 bases are TGTGCCTGGAGGCGGGGGACAGGGGGTTTTTACACCGGGGAGCTGTTTTTT. This sequence joins TRBV30 and TRBJ2-2; TRBD1 matches at 11 bases. The trim removed 3 bases at V and 3 bases at J, leaving 9 bases unmatched. The CDR3 has 17 amino acids. Per the germline V gene, CDR1 is GTSNPN and CDR2 is SVGIG (reference sequence).

This chain uses TRBV19 with TRBJ2-2; TRBD2 aligns across 10 bases. Germline CDR1 and CDR2: LNHDA and SQIVND (reference sequence). The CDR3 is made up of 16 amino acids. V trimming: 3 bases; J trimming: 1 base; junction bases outside the gene matches: 2. In DNA form, the CDR3 reads TGTGCCAGTAGTATTCGGACTAGCGGGAACACCGGGGAGCTGTTTTTT. It specifies CASSIRTSGNTGELFF.

The rearrangement uses TRBV12-3 or TRBV12-4 and TRBJ1-1, with D unclear. CDR3 length equals 12 residues. V lost 3 bases, J lost 5 bases, and 7 bases lay in between. CDR3 sequence: CASSFLLTEAFF. In DNA form, the CDR3 reads TGTGCCAGCAGTTTCCTCCTTACTGAAGCTTTCTTT.